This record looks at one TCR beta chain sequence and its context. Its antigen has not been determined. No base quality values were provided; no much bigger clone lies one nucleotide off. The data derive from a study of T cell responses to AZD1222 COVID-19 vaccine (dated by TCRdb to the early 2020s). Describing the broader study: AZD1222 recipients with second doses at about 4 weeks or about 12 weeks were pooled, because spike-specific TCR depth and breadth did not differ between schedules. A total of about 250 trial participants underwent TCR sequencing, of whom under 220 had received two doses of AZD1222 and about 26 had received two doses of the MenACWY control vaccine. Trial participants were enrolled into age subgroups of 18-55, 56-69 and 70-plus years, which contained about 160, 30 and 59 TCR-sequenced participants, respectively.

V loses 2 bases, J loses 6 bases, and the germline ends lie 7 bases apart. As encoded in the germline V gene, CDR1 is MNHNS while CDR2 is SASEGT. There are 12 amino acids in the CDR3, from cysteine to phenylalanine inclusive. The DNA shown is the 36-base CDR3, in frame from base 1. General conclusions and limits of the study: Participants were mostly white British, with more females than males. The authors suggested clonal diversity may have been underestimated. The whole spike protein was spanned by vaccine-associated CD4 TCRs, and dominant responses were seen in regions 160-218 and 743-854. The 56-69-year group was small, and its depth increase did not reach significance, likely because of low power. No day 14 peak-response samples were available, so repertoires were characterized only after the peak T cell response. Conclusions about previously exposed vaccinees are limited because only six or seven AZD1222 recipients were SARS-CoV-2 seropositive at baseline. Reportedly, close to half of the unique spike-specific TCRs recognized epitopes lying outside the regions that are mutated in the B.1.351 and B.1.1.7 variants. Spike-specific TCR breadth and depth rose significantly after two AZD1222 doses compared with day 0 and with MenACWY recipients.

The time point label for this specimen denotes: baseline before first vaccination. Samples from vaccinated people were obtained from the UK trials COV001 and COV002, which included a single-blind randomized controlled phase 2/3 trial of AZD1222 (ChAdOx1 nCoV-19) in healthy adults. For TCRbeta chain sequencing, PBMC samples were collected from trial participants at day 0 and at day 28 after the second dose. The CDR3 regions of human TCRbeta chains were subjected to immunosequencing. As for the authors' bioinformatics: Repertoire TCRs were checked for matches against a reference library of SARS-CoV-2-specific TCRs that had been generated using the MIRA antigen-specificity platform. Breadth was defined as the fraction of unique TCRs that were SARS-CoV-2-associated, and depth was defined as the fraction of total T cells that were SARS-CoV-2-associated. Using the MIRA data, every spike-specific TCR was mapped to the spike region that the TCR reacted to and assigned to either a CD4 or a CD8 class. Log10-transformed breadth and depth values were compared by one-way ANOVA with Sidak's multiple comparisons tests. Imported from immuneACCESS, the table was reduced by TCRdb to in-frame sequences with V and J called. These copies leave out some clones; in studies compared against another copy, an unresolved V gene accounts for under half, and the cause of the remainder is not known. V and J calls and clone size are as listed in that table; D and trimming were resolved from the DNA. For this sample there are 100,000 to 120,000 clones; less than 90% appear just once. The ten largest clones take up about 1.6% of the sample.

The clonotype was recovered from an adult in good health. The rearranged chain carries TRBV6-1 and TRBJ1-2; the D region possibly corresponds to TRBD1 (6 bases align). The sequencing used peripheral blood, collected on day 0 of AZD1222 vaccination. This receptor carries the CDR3 CASSEYRDGYTF. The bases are TGTGCCAGCAGTGAATACAGGGATGGCTACACCTTC.